The 32 T cell receptor beta chains in this list originate from one sample, sequenced in a study of blood T cell repertoires in COVID-19. Repertoires were generated with immunoSEQ multiplex PCR, while TCRdb's copy carries only in-frame clones and drops some. The sample carries 200,000 or so clones, about nine tenths recorded once. The specimen was peripheral blood. All receptors come from a man at least 80 years old with acute or convalescent COVID-19.

This clone appeared a single time. The chain combines TRBV30 with TRBJ1-2; D call uncertain. The germline V gene has CDR1 GTSNPN and CDR2 SVGIG (reference sequence). Trimming took 5 bases from V and 5 from J, leaving 12 bases between them. The CDR3 extends over 12 amino acids. CDR3 nucleotide sequence: TGTGCCTGGGACCCCCTCGGTTATGGCTACACCTTC. Its translation is CAWDPLGYGYTF.

This rearrangement joins TRBV5-5 to TRBJ1-1, with 8 positions matching TRBD1. J was trimmed by 5 bases and V by 2 bases; bases with no gene match: 8. This CDR3 spans 15 amino acids. Germline CDR1 SGHKS, CDR2 YYEKEE (reference sequence). In DNA, the CDR3 is TGTGCCAGCAGCTTAAGCAACAGGGGGGAAACTGAAGCTTTCTTT. Its translation: CASSLSNRGETEAFF.

This chain joins TRBV12-3 or TRBV12-4 and TRBJ1-1; D may be TRBD1 (5 bases). Between the trimmed V and J ends, which lost 3 bases and 6 bases, there was a span of 11 bases. The CDR3 spans 13 residues. CDR3 nucleotide sequence: TGTGCCAGCAGTTTGGTTGCAGGGTCTGAAGCTTTCTTT. This translates into CASSLVAGSEAFF.

The chain combines TRBV19 with TRBJ2-1; 9 bases line up with TRBD2. J gave up 11 bases and V 3 bases, and 5 bases lay outside the gene matches. The CDR3 is made up of 13 amino acids. Germline values: CDR1 LNHDA, CDR2 SQIVND (reference sequence). The CDR3 DNA reads TGTGCCAGTAGTATTCAGCGGGAGGCCCAGCAGTTCTTC. Amino acids: CASSIQREAQQFF.

The gene calls are TRBV5-1 and TRBJ1-4; 8 bases map to TRBD1. With V trimmed by 5 bases and J by 3 bases, 12 bases remained unmatched. From germline, CDR1 is SGHRS and CDR2 YFSETQ. This CDR3 spans 17 amino acids. Here the CDR3 reads CASSTDRVNSANEKLFF. The DNA for the CDR3 is TGCGCCAGCAGTACGGACAGGGTAAACTCAGCTAATGAAAAACTGTTTTTT.

The V and J genes are TRBV3-1 (or the pseudogene TRBV3-2) and TRBJ2-4; TRBD2 might be the D (5 bases). This CDR3 has 17 amino acids. Trimming pared 1 base from V and 0 bases from J, leaving 13 bases between. CDR1 is LGHDT and CDR2 is YNNKEL in the germline V gene (reference sequence). As DNA, the CDR3 is TGTGCCAGCAGCCAAGGAGAGGGCGTTTTAGCCAAAAACATTCAGTACTTC. Translating gives CASSQGEGVLAKNIQYF.

This sequence joins TRBV27 and TRBJ2-1; D is possibly TRBD2 (6 bases). Trimming stripped 6 bases from V and 1 base from J, with 13 bases between. Germline CDR1 reads MNHEY; CDR2 reads SMNVEV (reference sequence). The CDR3 runs to 15 residues. Here the CDR3 DNA reads TGTGCCAGCAGCGGGGGAAATCCTTCCTACAATGAGCAGTTCTTC. It is translated as CASSGGNPSYNEQFF.

The rearrangement uses TRBV24-1 and TRBJ1-2, with D perhaps TRBD1 (6 bases). Germline values: CDR1 KGHDR, CDR2 SFDVKD. The CDR3 contains 14 residues. The V gene lost 5 bases and the J gene lost 7 bases, with 16 bases spanning the gap. CDR3 nucleotides: TGTGCCACCAGTGCTCCGGACAGTCGTGGTGGCTACACCTTC. Amino acid sequence: CATSAPDSRGGYTF.

This clone has more than one count but fewer than ten. This rearrangement joins TRBV18 to TRBJ1-1; no clear D gene. CDR3 length: 12 residues. V lost 3 bases to trimming and J lost 3 bases, with 5 bases between them. Per the germline V gene, CDR1 is KGHSH and CDR2 is LQKENI. For the CDR3, the DNA is TGTGCCAGCTCACCTCAGGACACTGAAGCTTTCTTT. Translated: CASSPQDTEAFF.

The chain couples TRBV13 to TRBJ2-5; 8 bases are shared with TRBD1. The CDR3 consists of 15 residues. The V and J ends lost 2 bases and 1 base, in that order; junction bases with no gene match: 3. Per the germline V gene, CDR1 is PRHDT and CDR2 is FYEKMQ (reference sequence). The CDR3 region is CASSLPTGAQETQYF. The CDR3 bases are TGTGCCAGCAGCTTACCGACAGGGGCCCAAGAGACCCAGTACTTC.

The rearrangement uses TRBV7-2 and TRBJ2-3, with TRBD1 identical over 7 bases. Looked up from germline, CDR1 is SGHTA and CDR2 is FQGNSA. V shed 5 bases, J shed 4 bases, and the junction held 6 bases outside the gene matches. This CDR3 is built from 14 residues. Here the CDR3 reads CASSLGTVPDTQYF. The CDR3 region has the DNA TGTGCCAGCAGCCTTGGGACAGTTCCAGATACGCAGTATTTT.

The CDR3: CATSDLRGQNYGYTF. DNA of the CDR3: TGTGCCACCAGTGACTTAAGGGGGCAGAACTATGGCTACACCTTC. The chain has TRBV19 and TRBJ1-2; 7 positions agree with TRBD1. The CDR3 covers 15 residues. Germline lookup yields CDR1 LNHDA and CDR2 SQIVND (reference sequence). V lost 10 bases and J lost 2; bases outside the gene matches: 13. The complete variable domain, with remaining parts taken from reference TRBV19 and TRBJ1-2, reads DGGITQSPKYLFRKEGQNVTLSCEQNLNHDAMYWYRQDPGQGLRLIYYSQIVNDFQKGDIAEGYSVSREKKESFPLTVTSAQKNPTAFYLCATSDLRGQNYGYTFGSGTRLTVV.

The gene calls are TRBV5-8 and TRBJ2-3; D not resolved. The CDR3 sequence is 10 residues long. Trimming cost V 2 bases and J 7 bases, with 2 bases left between them. The germline CDR1 and CDR2 sequences are SGHTS and YDEGEE. DNA for the CDR3: TGTGCCAGCAGCTTCAATACGCAGTATTTT. Protein sequence: CASSFNTQYF. The entire variable domain, with the rest obtained from reference TRBV5-8 and TRBJ2-3, is as follows: EAGVTQSPTHLIKTRGQQATLRCSPISGHTSVYWYQQALGLGLQFLLWYDEGEERNRGNFPPRFSGRQFPNYSSELNVNALELEDSALYLCASSFNTQYFGPGTRLTVL.

The genes are TRBV7-9 and TRBJ1-1; no clear D gene. This CDR3 contains 13 residues. CDR1 is SEHNR and CDR2 is FQNEAQ in the germline V gene (reference sequence). Trimming removed 4 bases at V and 0 bases at J, with 6 bases between. The CDR3 DNA follows: TGTGCCAGCAGCTCCCCCATGAACACTGAAGCTTTCTTT. Protein: CASSSPMNTEAFF.

This chain joins TRBV2 and TRBJ2-1, with 8 bases aligning to TRBD2. This CDR3 region has 15 residues. Trimming cost V 7 bases and J 4 bases; bases outside gene matches: 9. Germline CDR1 is SNHLY and CDR2 is FYNNEI. DNA of the CDR3: TGTGCCAGCACCGGGGTTAGCGGGACATACAATGAGCAGTTCTTC. Residues: CASTGVSGTYNEQFF.

The count of this clone is one. The V gene is TRBV7-5, the J gene TRBJ1-1; TRBD1 was called by the table and not checked on the DNA. TRBV7-5 is a known pseudogene. The CDR3 runs 15 residues. Here the CDR3 reads CVRSRRQAMNTEAFF. For the CDR3, the DNA is TGTGTCAGAAGCCGAAGACAAGCAATGAACACTGAAGCTTTCTTT.

The J gene is TRBJ2-1, the V gene TRBV11-2, with TRBD2 matching 12 bases. Germline V gene data show CDR1 as SGHAT and CDR2 as FQNNGV. The CDR3 is 18 amino acids. V gave up 6 bases and J gave up 3 bases; unmatched junction bases: 12. The CDR3 protein is CASRGRTSGILYYNEQFF. The CDR3 coding sequence is TGTGCCAGCAGGGGACGGACTAGCGGGATCCTCTACTACAATGAGCAGTTCTTC.

The rearrangement joins TRBV6-6 to TRBJ2-7; D unclear. With 2 bases removed from V and 1 base from J, the gap between germline ends came to 9 bases. The CDR3 is 14 residues long. Germline loops: CDR1 MNHNY, CDR2 SVGAGI (reference sequence). This chain's CDR3 is CASSYTRTSYEQYF. CDR3 DNA: TGTGCCAGCAGTTACACCCGAACTTCCTACGAGCAGTACTTC.

V usage is TRBV19 and J usage is TRBJ1-1; the D gene is possibly TRBD1 (6 bases). The CDR3 covers 16 residues. V was shortened by 4 bases and J by 2 bases, with 17 bases between the two germline ends. Germline CDR1 reads LNHDA; CDR2 reads SQIVND (reference sequence). CDR3 amino acids: CASSNAGQGINTEAFF. CDR3 in DNA: TGTGCCAGTAGTAATGCGGGCCAGGGGATTAACACTGAAGCTTTCTTT.

The J gene is TRBJ2-4, the V gene TRBV7-9; D possibly corresponds to TRBD2 (5 bases). The CDR3 is made up of 16 amino acids. V lost 2 bases and J 3 bases, leaving 14 bases between the germline ends. Germline CDR1 is SEHNR and CDR2 is FQNEAQ (reference sequence). The CDR3 spells CASSLRGADLKNIQYF. In DNA form, the CDR3 reads TGTGCCAGCAGCTTACGGGGAGCCGACCTCAAAAACATTCAGTACTTC.

The chain uses TRBV7-2 and TRBJ2-5; D remains unclear. The CDR3 runs to 14 residues. CDR1 is SGHTA and CDR2 is FQGNSA in the germline V gene. V lost 6 bases and J 5 bases, leaving 16 bases between the germline ends. The CDR3 bases are TGTGCCAGCAGGAGCAGTCGTCTCGGGGAGACCCAGTACTTC. The encoded protein is CASRSSRLGETQYF.

This clone has just one count. The CDR3 loop reads CASRPGQGDLLRGNEQFF. CDR3 nucleotides: TGTGCCAGTCGACCGGGACAGGGCGATCTCCTTCGAGGAAATGAGCAGTTCTTC. The chain links TRBV19 to TRBJ2-1, with 9 bases matching TRBD1. Germline V CDR1 and CDR2: LNHDA, SQIVND (reference sequence). Trimming removed 8 bases from V and 7 bases from J; junction bases left unmatched: 21. The CDR3 covers 18 residues.

V is TRBV11-2 and J is TRBJ1-6, with 8 bases lining up with TRBD1. V gave up 1 base and J gave up 9 bases; unmatched junction bases: 5. CDR1 and CDR2 (germline): SGHAT, FQNNGV. The CDR3 runs to 15 residues. The CDR3 DNA sequence: TGTGCCAGCAGCTTAGGGACAGGGATGCGTTCACCCCTCCACTTT. As protein: CASSLGTGMRSPLHF.

The chain is built from TRBV11-2 and TRBJ2-1, with TRBD2 as a possible D gene (6 bases). Germline V gene sequence: CDR1 SGHAT, CDR2 FQNNGV. V lost 1 base and J 7 bases, leaving 17 bases between the germline ends. The CDR3 loop spans 16 amino acids. The CDR3 loop is CASSLGTGSGHNEQFF. DNA of the CDR3: TGTGCCAGCAGCTTAGGCACCGGGAGCGGGCATAATGAGCAGTTCTTC.

This chain uses TRBV23-1 with TRBJ2-2, with 9 nucleotides matching TRBD2. TRBV23-1 is annotated as an ORF whose role is uncertain. Unmatched junction bases numbered 4, after V lost 4 bases and J lost 4 bases. The CDR3 contains 15 residues. The DNA of the CDR3 is TGCGCCAGCAGTCTGGCGGGAGGGTGCACCGGGGAGCTGTTTTTT. Translated, it gives CASSLAGGCTGELFF.

This chain uses TRBV7-9 with TRBJ1-4; D call uncertain. V shed 4 bases and J shed 4 bases, with 13 bases lying between them. This CDR3 is 15 amino acids long. CDR1 SEHNR and CDR2 FQNEAQ come from the germline V gene (reference sequence). The CDR3 coding sequence is TGTGCCAGCAGCTCCCCCGCGGGAGTTAATGAAAAACTGTTTTTT. It yields the protein CASSSPAGVNEKLFF. Supplemented by reference TRBV7-9 and TRBJ1-4, the full variable domain reads DTGVSQNPRHKITKRGQNVTFRCDPISEHNRLYWYRQTLGQGPEFLTYFQNEAQLEKSRLLSDRFSAERPKGSFSTLEIQRTEQGDSAMYLCASSSPAGVNEKLFFGSGTQLSVL.

The V call is TRBV9, the J call TRBJ2-1; 11 bases align to TRBD2. Per germline, CDR1 SGDLS and CDR2 YYNGEE. The J segment lost 4 bases and the V segment lost 3 bases, leaving 3 bases of the junction unmatched. This CDR3 has 15 amino acids. CDR3 nucleotides: TGTGCCAGCAGCGCGGGACTAGCGGATTACAATGAGCAGTTCTTC. It encodes CASSAGLADYNEQFF. Supplemented by reference TRBV9 and TRBJ2-1, the full variable domain reads DSGVTQTPKHLITATGQRVTLRCSPRSGDLSVYWYQQSLDQGLQFLIQYYNGEERAKGNILERFSAQQFPDLHSELNLSSLELGDSALYFCASSAGLADYNEQFFGPGTRLTVL.

The chain couples TRBV18 to TRBJ1-4; D possibly corresponds to TRBD1 (5 bases). Germline CDR1 is KGHSH and CDR2 is LQKENI. With 3 bases removed from V and 0 bases from J, the gap between germline ends came to 8 bases. The CDR3 is 15 residues long. Here the CDR3 DNA reads TGTGCCAGCTCACCGTCGGGGGCAACTAATGAAAAACTGTTTTTT. The encoded protein is CASSPSGATNEKLFF. Full variable domain (rest looked up from reference TRBV18 and TRBJ1-4): NAGVMQNPRHLVRRRGQEARLRCSPMKGHSHVYWYRQLPEEGLKFMVYLQKENIIDESGMPKERFSAEFPKEGPSILRIQQVVRGDSAAYFCASSPSGATNEKLFFGSGTQLSVL.

This clone was recorded a few times. The rearrangement joins TRBV27 to TRBJ2-1, with D unclear. V lost 4 bases, J lost 6 bases, and 7 bases lay in between. This CDR3 has 12 amino acids. Looked up from germline, CDR1 is MNHEY and CDR2 is SMNVEV (reference sequence). The CDR3 DNA sequence: TGTGCCAGCAGTTCCTCGGTCAATGAGCAGTTCTTC. Encoded protein: CASSSSVNEQFF.

The rearrangement uses TRBV5-1 and TRBJ1-1; D may be TRBD1 (6 bases). This CDR3 spans 16 amino acids. Germline values: CDR1 SGHRS, CDR2 YFSETQ. Trimming took off 0 bases at V and 1 base at J, with 13 bases between the two ends. CDR3 loop: CASSLVSGVTNTEAFF. CDR3 DNA: TGCGCCAGCAGCTTGGTCTCAGGGGTAACGAACACTGAAGCTTTCTTT.

Comments on this clone: The sample holds other DNA sequences that translate to the same CDR3. The chain has TRBV30 and TRBJ2-5; D gene uncertain. The CDR3 sequence is 12 residues long. V lost 3 bases to trimming and J lost 4 bases, with 9 bases between them. Germline values: CDR1 GTSNPN, CDR2 SVGIG (reference sequence). Here the CDR3 reads CAWSLRGETQYF. Written as DNA, the CDR3 is TGTGCCTGGAGCTTACGAGGAGAGACCCAGTACTTC.

The chain combines TRBV11-2 with TRBJ2-1, with 10 bases aligning to TRBD1. From germline, CDR1 is SGHAT and CDR2 FQNNGV. The CDR3 extends over 16 amino acids. With V trimmed by 7 bases and J by 5 bases, 11 bases remained unmatched. CDR3 sequence reads: CASNDIGTGANNEQFF. The CDR3, as DNA: TGTGCCAGCAACGATATCGGGACAGGGGCTAACAATGAGCAGTTCTTC.